This T cell receptor beta chain derives from a study of blood T cell repertoires in COVID-19. Study-wide background: T cells, B-cell-depleted T cells, or PBMCs supplied cDNA or gDNA.

Clones were read by immunoSEQ multiplex PCR, and TCRdb kept only the in-frame ones, dropping some. The table shows more than 130,000 clones, with 84% occurring only once. This clone occurred once. The V and J ends lost 5 bases and 5 bases, in that order; junction bases with no gene match: 4. The CDR3 loop spans 13 amino acids. What was sequenced was peripheral blood. The sequence derives from a human donor in a cohort sampled during active COVID-19. The chain combines TRBV12-3 or TRBV12-4 with TRBJ1-1, with TRBD1 matching over 8 bases. The CDR3 DNA sequence: TGTGCCAGCAGTGTTGACAGGGGTACTGAAGCTTTCTTT. It is translated as CASSVDRGTEAFF.